This T cell receptor beta chain was recovered during a study of blood T cell repertoires in COVID-19 (TCRdb year 2020). Regarding the study in general: Samples covering the acute and convalescent phases of COVID-19 were provided by collaborators in the United States, Italy and Spain. A de-identified subject ID, COVID-19 status, age in years and sex were almost always included in the sample metadata. The prospective study material was composed of cDNA or gDNA derived from T cells, B-cell-depleted T cells, or PBMCs. Samples came from the ongoing ImmuneRACE study (first 160 participants) plus 1,254 subjects from 6 global collaborators. Subjects who had been exposed to COVID-19, were actively infected with it, or had recovered from it provided the deeply sampled blood TCRbeta repertoires that made up the dataset. HLA class I and class II types, where available, came from metadata supplied by the sample provider rather than from assay-based typing. The repertoires were made available in a free public database intended to serve as a resource for research on the immune response to SARS-CoV-2.

Results the study describes overall, beyond this receptor: How much clinical and demographic metadata was included differed by source and by participant, and the metadata was provided uncurated.

TCRbeta CDR3 regions were amplified from genomic DNA by means of the immunoSEQ Assay, a bias-controlled multiplex PCR. The authors' analysis ran thus. Nucleated cell counts per sample were estimated from amplification of reference gene primers within the assay. To quantify the absolute abundance of each unique TCRbeta CDR3 rearrangement, sequence reads were collapsed and filtered. Productive Simpson clonality was computed per sample as the square root of Simpson's diversity index over productive rearrangements. The clones in this table, taken by TCRdb from immuneACCESS, are in-frame only. Not every clone is retained; where verified, under half of the shortfall comes from an unresolved V gene, and the cause of the rest is unknown. V and J calls and clone size are as listed in that table; D and trimming were resolved from the DNA. This sample comprises 300,000 to 400,000 clones, around 87% of them detected only once. In total, the top ten clones hold around 6% of the sample.

One collaborating source in Seattle enrolled patients during active infection and followed them longitudinally through the course of disease. Each collaborating institution followed its own protocols to collect whole blood in K2EDTA tubes. For TCRbeta analysis, collaborators shipped samples in one of three forms: frozen whole blood, isolated PBMCs, or DNA extracted from either of those sample types. The germline V gene provides CDR1 SGHRS and CDR2 YFSETQ. V loses 4 bases at its end and J loses 2 bases; junction bases beyond the gene matches: 3. The CDR3 spans 13 residues, from the cysteine through the phenylalanine. Just the 39-base CDR3 DNA is kept, in frame starting at base 1. As regards this clone: What antigen it recognizes has not been identified. Base qualities are not provided; no much larger clone lies one nucleotide away.

This sequence uses TRBV5-1 and TRBJ2-7, with 7 middle bases fitting TRBD1. The sequenced material came from peripheral blood. This TCR was sampled from a woman in her 50s with COVID-19, enrolled during active disease. The CDR3 region reads CASSIGTAYEQYF. The nucleotides read TGCGCCAGCAGCATCGGGACAGCCTACGAGCAGTACTTC.